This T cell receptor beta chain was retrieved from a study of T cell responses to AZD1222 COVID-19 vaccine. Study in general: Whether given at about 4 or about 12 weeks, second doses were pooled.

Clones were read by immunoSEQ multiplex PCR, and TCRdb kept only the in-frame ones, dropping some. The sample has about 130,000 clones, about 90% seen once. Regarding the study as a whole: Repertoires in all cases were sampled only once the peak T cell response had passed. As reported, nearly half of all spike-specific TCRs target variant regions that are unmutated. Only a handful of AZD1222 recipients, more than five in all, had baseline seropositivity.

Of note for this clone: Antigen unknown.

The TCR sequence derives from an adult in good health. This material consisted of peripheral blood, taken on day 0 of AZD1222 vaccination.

CDR3: CASSRRTNTEAFF. The DNA of the CDR3 is TGTGCCAGCAGCCGACGGACGAACACTGAAGCTTTCTTT. The rearrangement joins TRBV9 to TRBJ1-1; unclear D gene. V was pared by 4 bases and J by 1 base, with 8 bases between. Germline values: CDR1 SGDLS, CDR2 YYNGEE. The CDR3 has 13 amino acids.